This T cell receptor (beta chain) is drawn from a study of STAT5B mutations in CD4+ large granular lymphocyte leukemia. V dropped 0 bases and J dropped 3 bases, with 6 bases sitting between them. This CDR3 is built from 13 residues. The germline V gene has CDR1 SGDLS and CDR2 YYNGEE. Only in-frame clones appear in the TCRdb table, and some are missing; sequencing was by immunoSEQ multiplex PCR. Among about 31,000 clones, roughly 91% were seen once, and the ten largest hold roughly 0.38%. The sample was CD4+ T cells from blood buffy coats. This chain uses TRBV9 with TRBJ1-1; no definite D call. The sequence was collected from a human donor in good health. CDR3: CASSVARHTEAFF. CDR3 DNA: TGTGCCAGCAGCGTAGCACGCCACACTGAAGCTTTCTTT. Supplemented by reference TRBV9 and TRBJ1-1, the full variable domain reads DSGVTQTPKHLITATGQRVTLRCSPRSGDLSVYWYQQSLDQGLQFLIQYYNGEERAKGNILERFSAQQFPDLHSELNLSSLELGDSALYFCASSVARHTEAFFGQGTRLTVV.